Below are 6 T cell receptor beta chains sequenced from a single sample in a study of radiotherapy plus CTLA-4 blockade in lung cancer. The table came from immunoSEQ multiplex PCR; TCRdb's copy has only in-frame clones and leaves some out. There are over 100,000 clones in the sample; roughly 86% occur only once, and around 3% lies in the top ten. The input for sequencing was peripheral blood, taken from a patient treated with radiotherapy plus ipilimumab. These receptors came from a human donor with non-small cell lung cancer that progressed on radiotherapy plus ipilimumab. Some clones in this sample may be carry-over from other donors' samples.

The chain recombines TRBV5-4 with TRBJ2-7; 8 bases are a match to TRBD1. J lost 3 bases, V lost 4 bases, and 3 bases had no gene match. This CDR3 has 13 residues. The germline gives CDR1 SGHNT, CDR2 YYREEE (reference sequence). CDR3 sequence (DNA): TGTGCCAGCAGCCTGGGGACAGGCTACGAGCAGTACTTC. It specifies CASSLGTGYEQYF.

The rearrangement joins TRBV7-2 to TRBJ1-1; possibly TRBD1 for D (5 bases). This CDR3 region has 13 residues. In germline, CDR1 is SGHTA, CDR2 FQGNSA. The V and J ends lost 6 bases and 8 bases respectively, with 16 bases between them. CDR3 amino acids: CASSFAGASEAFF. In nucleotides, the CDR3 is TGTGCCAGCAGTTTCGCCGGGGCGAGCGAAGCTTTCTTT.

The gene calls are TRBV6-5 and TRBJ1-1; D gene ambiguous. The CDR3 is made up of 15 amino acids. The ends were cut back, 2 bases at V and 1 base at J, with 11 bases in the middle. CDR1 is MNHEY and CDR2 is SVGAGI in the germline V gene. CDR3 in DNA: TGTGCCAGCAGTTACGGTCTTACGGGGAACACTGAAGCTTTCTTT. This codes for CASSYGLTGNTEAFF.

The chain carries TRBV19 and TRBJ2-1; weak D call: TRBD2 (6 bases). The V end lost 2 bases, the J end lost 8 bases, and 19 bases lay between the germline ends. The CDR3 contains 16 residues. Germline CDR1 LNHDA, CDR2 SQIVND (reference sequence). The CDR3: CASSITRGFFRDEQFF. The CDR3 DNA reads as TGTGCCAGTAGTATAACCCGGGGGTTTTTTCGAGATGAGCAGTTCTTC. The whole variable domain, filled in from reference TRBV19 and TRBJ2-1, reads DGGITQSPKYLFRKEGQNVTLSCEQNLNHDAMYWYRQDPGQGLRLIYYSQIVNDFQKGDIAEGYSVSREKKESFPLTVTSAQKNPTAFYLCASSITRGFFRDEQFFGPGTRLTVL.

This clone was seen more than once but under ten times. This chain joins TRBV5-1 and TRBJ1-6; no firm D call. V dropped 4 bases and J dropped 7 bases, with 15 bases sitting between them. Germline V lookup: CDR1 SGHRS, CDR2 YFSETQ. The CDR3 length is 15 residues. The CDR3 sequence is CASSMGPFGNSPLHF. The CDR3, as DNA: TGCGCCAGCAGCATGGGCCCTTTTGGAAATTCACCCCTCCACTTT. Complete variable domain (other parts from reference TRBV5-1 and TRBJ1-6): KAGVTQTPRYLIKTRGQQVTLSCSPISGHRSVSWYQQTPGQGLQFLFEYFSETQRNKGNFPGRFSGRQFSNSRSEMNVSTLELGDSALYLCASSMGPFGNSPLHFGNGTRLTVT.

This chain uses TRBV4-1 with TRBJ2-7; D unresolved. The CDR3 length is 13 residues. V lost 3 bases and J 3 bases, leaving 9 bases between the germline ends. The germline CDR1 and CDR2 sequences are MGHRA and YSYEKL. CDR3 bases: TGCGCCAGCAGCCATGATTATAACTACGAGCAGTACTTC. Translation: CASSHDYNYEQYF.